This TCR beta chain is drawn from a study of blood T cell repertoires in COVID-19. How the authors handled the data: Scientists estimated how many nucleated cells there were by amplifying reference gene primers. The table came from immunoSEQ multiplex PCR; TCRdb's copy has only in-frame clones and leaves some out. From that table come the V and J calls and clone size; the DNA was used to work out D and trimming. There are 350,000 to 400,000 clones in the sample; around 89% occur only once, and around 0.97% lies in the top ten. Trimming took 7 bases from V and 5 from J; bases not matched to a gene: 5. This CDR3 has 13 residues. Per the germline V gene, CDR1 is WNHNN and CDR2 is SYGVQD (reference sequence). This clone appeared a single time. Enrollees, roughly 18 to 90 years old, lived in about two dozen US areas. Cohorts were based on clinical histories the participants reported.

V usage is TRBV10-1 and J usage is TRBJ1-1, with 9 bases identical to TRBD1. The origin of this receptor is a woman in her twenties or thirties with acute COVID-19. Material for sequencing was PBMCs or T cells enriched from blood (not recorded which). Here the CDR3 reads CASTLDRGTEAFF. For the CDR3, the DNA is TGCGCCAGCACCCTGGACAGGGGTACTGAAGCTTTCTTT.